This T cell receptor (beta chain) was sequenced in a study of metastatic and nonmetastatic thyroid tumors. This CDR3 spans 13 amino acids. Germline CDR1 reads MNHEY; CDR2 reads SMNVEV (reference sequence). Trimming left V 3 bases short and J 2 bases short, with 7 bases between. TCRdb re-called clones via MiXCR from the PCR reads. The sample yields roughly 20,000 clones, under 30% seen once. The entire patient cohort was treatment-naive prior to thyroid surgery. This clone appeared a few times. This TCR derives from a female donor with papillary thyroid cancer or a benign thyroid nodule (not recorded which). Some clones in this sample may be carry-over from other donors' samples. Sequenced: tumor tissue. This chain links TRBV27 with TRBJ1-2; D gene uncertain. CDR3 bases: TGTGCCAGCAGTTTCAGCCTGAACTATGGCTACACCTTC. Translation gives CASSFSLNYGYTF.